This T cell receptor (beta chain) was profiled in a study of T-cell reconstitution after alpha-beta-depleted transplantation in children. Construction of the TCRbeta library involved unique molecular identifiers. TCRdb used MiXCR to reprocess the PCR reads, holding one entry per CDR3 protein. The sample has 200,000 to 250,000 distinct CDR3 sequences, 6.5% to 9% seen once. This clonotype came up many times. V gave up 6 bases and J gave up 5 bases, with 5 bases separating them. The CDR3 is 12 residues long. The chain links TRBV12-3 or TRBV12-4 to TRBJ1-6; D is ambiguous. The specimen was PBMCs, mostly from graft donor cells, collected 180 days after TCRalphabeta/CD19-depleted stem cell transplant. This TCR derives from a male patient aged 10 to 17 who had a stem cell transplant for acute lymphoblastic leukemia, so the T cells may come from the graft donor. The CDR3 sequence is CASSLHNSPLHF. The CDR3 coding sequence is TGTGCCAGCAGCCTCCATAATTCACCCCTCCACTTT.